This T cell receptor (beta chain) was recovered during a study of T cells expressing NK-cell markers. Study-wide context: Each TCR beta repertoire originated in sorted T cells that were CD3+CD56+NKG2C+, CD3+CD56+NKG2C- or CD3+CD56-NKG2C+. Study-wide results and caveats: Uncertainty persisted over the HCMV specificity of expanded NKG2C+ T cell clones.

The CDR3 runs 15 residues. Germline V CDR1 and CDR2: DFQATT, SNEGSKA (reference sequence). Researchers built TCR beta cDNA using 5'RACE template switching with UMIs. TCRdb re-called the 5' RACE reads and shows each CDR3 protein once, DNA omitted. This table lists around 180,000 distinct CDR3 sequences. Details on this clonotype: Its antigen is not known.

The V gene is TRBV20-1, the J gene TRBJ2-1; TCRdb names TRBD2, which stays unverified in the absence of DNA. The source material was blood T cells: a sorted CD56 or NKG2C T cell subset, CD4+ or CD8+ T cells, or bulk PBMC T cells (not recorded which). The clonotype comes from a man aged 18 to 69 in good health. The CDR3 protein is CSAKSSGGAMDEQFF.